In this sample, the clone carrying this T cell receptor (beta chain) turned up many times. Its antigen is unidentified. Assay used: immunoSEQ multiplex PCR; TCRdb lists only in-frame clones, some missing. This sample shows 75,000 to 85,000 clones and no singletons; about 0.8% rests with the ten largest. This entry belongs to a study of T cell clonality in common variable immunodeficiency. Points from the study as a whole: What drives increased CVID clonality needs T cell subpopulation sequencing.

The sample consisted of peripheral blood mononuclear cells. The sequence was collected from a person aged 18 to 75 in good health.

The CDR3 loop is CASSGISGAGYEQYF. The sequenced part of the CDR3 DNA is TGTGCCAGCAGTGGAATTAGCGGAGCGGGCTACGAG. The J gene is TRBJ2-7, the V gene TRBV6-1, with D perhaps TRBD2 (6 bases). Read coverage stops 3 residues before the CDR3 terminus; the germline J gene supplies the remainder. The V end lost 4 bases, the J end lost 3 bases, and 16 bases lay between the germline ends. CDR3 length equals 15 residues. CDR1 and CDR2 from the germline V gene are MNHNS and SASEGT.